These 17 T cell receptor beta chains share one sample of origin, sequenced in a study of Graves' ophthalmopathy and Graves' hyperthyroidism. As the template, RNA transcripts were used to amplify TCR beta CDR3 regions. HTBI primers served in a first-round RT-PCR, which a second-round multiplex PCR followed. TCRdb recomputed calls from the multiplex PCR reads with MiXCR, one row per CDR3 protein. Of about 390,000 distinct CDR3 sequences in the sample, approximately 18% were seen once. The specimen was peripheral blood. Receptors were obtained from an adult woman with stable Graves' hyperthyroidism.

V usage is TRBV29-1 and J usage is TRBJ1-1; D unclear. Germline values: CDR1 SQVTM, CDR2 ANQGSEA. Trimming pared 4 bases from V and 6 bases from J, leaving 12 bases between. CDR3 length: 12 residues. Written as DNA, the CDR3 is TGCAGCGTTGGATGGTACGCATCTGAAGCTTTCTTT. Protein sequence: CSVGWYASEAFF.

This clonotype was counted at least ten times. The V gene is TRBV12-3 or TRBV12-4, the J gene TRBJ2-7; D is ambiguous. Trimming stripped 10 bases from V and 6 bases from J, with 19 bases between. The CDR3 is 13 amino acids. CDR3 loop: CATGRGPRTEQYF. In nucleotides, the CDR3 is TGTGCCACAGGTCGAGGCCCAAGGACCGAGCAGTACTTC.

This clonotype was counted a few times. The chain recombines TRBV12-3 or TRBV12-4 with TRBJ2-7, with a tentative D call TRBD1 (5 bases). This CDR3 is 12 amino acids long. V lost 2 bases, J lost 5 bases, and 7 bases lay in between. The DNA for the CDR3 is TGTGCCAGCAGTTTACTGACAGACGAGCAGTACTTC. It encodes CASSLLTDEQYF.

The chain links TRBV24-1 to TRBJ1-2, with D tentatively TRBD1 (5 bases). Germline CDR1 is KGHDR and CDR2 is SFDVKD. Trimming took off 2 bases at V and 0 bases at J, with 12 bases between the two ends. The CDR3 covers 16 residues. CDR3 protein: CATSDSKQEPNYGYTF. The CDR3 coding sequence is TGTGCCACCAGTGATTCAAAACAGGAACCTAACTATGGCTACACCTTC.

This clonotype was seen repeatedly, ten times or more. The V and J genes are TRBV12-3 or TRBV12-4 and TRBJ2-7, with TRBD2 identical over 9 bases. The length of the CDR3 is 12 residues. The trim removed 6 bases at V and 8 bases at J, leaving 5 bases unmatched. Here the CDR3 DNA reads TGTGCCAGCAGGATTAGCGGGAGCAAGCAGTACTTC. It specifies CASRISGSKQYF.

This clonotype was seen many times. V and J are TRBV12-3 or TRBV12-4 and TRBJ1-2, with TRBD1 as a possible D gene (5 bases). Trimming shortened V by 1 base and J by 3 bases, and 9 bases separated the two germline ends. The CDR3 totals 14 residues. The CDR3 DNA sequence: TGTGCCAGCAGTTTAGTGGGGGTCGACTATGGCTACACCTTC. This codes for CASSLVGVDYGYTF.

This clonotype has at least ten counts. This chain uses TRBV12-3 or TRBV12-4 with TRBJ1-6; possibly TRBD1 for D (6 bases). The CDR3 is made up of 15 amino acids. V lost 5 bases and J lost 6, with 14 bases in between. The CDR3 DNA reads as TGTGCCAGCAGTCCCCGGGACATCCCTAATTCACCCCTCCACTTT. This gives the protein CASSPRDIPNSPLHF.

This clonotype was found many times. The V call is TRBV19, the J call TRBJ1-5; a weak D match, TRBD1 (5 bases). Trimming removed 0 bases at V and 4 bases at J, with 7 bases between. CDR1 and CDR2 (germline): LNHDA, SQIVND (reference sequence). The length of the CDR3 is 14 residues. The CDR3: CASSIEKGNQPQHF. DNA for the CDR3: TGTGCCAGTAGTATAGAAAAGGGGAATCAGCCCCAGCATTTT.

The V call is TRBV5-6, the J call TRBJ1-1, with 12 nucleotides matching TRBD1. The CDR3 has 16 amino acids. From germline, CDR1 is SGHDT and CDR2 YYEEEE. V dropped 0 bases and J dropped 6; count of bases not matched to a gene: 6. CDR3 protein: CASSLDSGQGASEAFF. The CDR3 DNA reads TGTGCCAGCAGCTTGGATTCGGGACAGGGGGCCTCTGAAGCTTTCTTT.

V and J are TRBV6-1 and TRBJ1-2, with D unresolved. Between the trimmed V and J ends, which lost 4 bases and 4 bases, there was a span of 7 bases. In germline, CDR1 is MNHNS, CDR2 SASEGT. The CDR3 has 12 residues. CDR3 region: CASSVQTYGYTF. For the CDR3, the DNA is TGTGCCAGCAGTGTACAGACCTATGGCTACACCTTC.

The V gene is TRBV11-3, the J gene TRBJ2-5; TRBD1 aligns across 7 bases. CDR1 is SGHNT, CDR2 YENEEA, per germline. V dropped 5 bases and J dropped 7; count of bases not matched to a gene: 13. CDR3 size: 15 residues. The CDR3 coding sequence is TGTGCCAGCAGCGCCTCCCCCGGGACAGTAGGGACCCAGTACTTC. Protein: CASSASPGTVGTQYF. The full variable domain, with the rest looked up from reference TRBV11-3 and TRBJ2-5, is EAGVVQSPRYKIIEKKQPVAFWCNPISGHNTLYWYLQNLGQGPELLIRYENEEAVDDSQLPKDRFSAERLKGVDSTLKIQPAELGDSAVYLCASSASPGTVGTQYFGPGTRLLVL.

This clonotype was observed at least ten times. The chain combines TRBV24-1 with TRBJ1-5; D remains ambiguous. Trimming left V 9 bases short and J 2 bases short, with 13 bases between. The CDR3 totals 14 residues. Germline V gene lookup returns CDR1 KGHDR and CDR2 SFDVKD. The CDR3 coding sequence is TGTGCCACCGCCTCCGGAGGCGGCAATCAGCCCCAGCATTTT. Translation gives CATASGGGNQPQHF.

Ten or more counts support this clonotype. The rearrangement links TRBV2 to TRBJ2-4; possible D gene TRBD1, 6 bases. The CDR3 consists of 16 residues. The V gene lost 6 bases and the J gene lost 1 base, with 16 bases spanning the gap. Germline V lookup: CDR1 SNHLY, CDR2 FYNNEI. CDR3 sequence reads: CASRPTGTKAKNIQYF. The CDR3, as DNA: TGTGCCAGCAGACCGACCGGGACAAAGGCCAAAAACATTCAGTACTTC. Full variable domain (outside the CDR3, taken from reference TRBV2 and TRBJ2-4): EPEVTQTPSHQVTQMGQEVILRCVPISNHLYFYWYRQILGQKVEFLVSFYNNEISEKSEIFDDQFSVERPDGSNFTLKIRSTKLEDSAMYFCASRPTGTKAKNIQYFGAGTRLSVL.

This clonotype has only a few counts. The junction departs from germline at one end; a sequencing error may be responsible. This chain connects TRBV20-1 to TRBJ2-7, with a tentative D call TRBD2 (6 bases). The germline V gene encodes CDR1 DFQATT and CDR2 SNEGSKA (reference sequence). The CDR3 length is 17 residues. The CDR3 spells CSARVPGLGSSRDEQCF. As DNA, the CDR3 is TGCAGTGCTAGAGTTCCAGGGCTCGGGAGTAGCCGTGACGAGCAGTGCTTC.

This clonotype was picked up many times. The chain joins TRBV2 to TRBJ1-1; possible D gene TRBD1, 6 bases. Germline CDR1 SNHLY, CDR2 FYNNEI. The CDR3 has 16 amino acids. Trimming took 4 bases from V and 5 from J, leaving 20 bases between them. The CDR3: CASSAFSGGQGTEAFF. DNA of the CDR3: TGTGCCAGCAGTGCCTTTTCGGGGGGGCAAGGTACTGAAGCTTTCTTT.

The chain has TRBV12-3 or TRBV12-4 and TRBJ2-4, with D unclear. The CDR3 is 11 amino acids. V was shortened by 6 bases and J by 6 bases, with 6 bases between the two germline ends. The CDR3, as DNA: TGTGCCAGCAGCCGATCAAACATTCAGTACTTC. Translated, it gives CASSRSNIQYF.

This clonotype has more than one count but fewer than ten. J is TRBJ2-5 and V is TRBV28, with a possible D match to TRBD2 (5 bases). V was pared by 6 bases and J by 3 bases, with 14 bases between. CDR3 length equals 14 residues. The V gene's germline CDR1 is MDHEN and CDR2 SYDVKM. The CDR3 reads CASSRRLEEETQYF. In DNA form, the CDR3 reads TGTGCCAGCAGCCGTCGGTTGGAGGAAGAGACCCAGTACTTC.